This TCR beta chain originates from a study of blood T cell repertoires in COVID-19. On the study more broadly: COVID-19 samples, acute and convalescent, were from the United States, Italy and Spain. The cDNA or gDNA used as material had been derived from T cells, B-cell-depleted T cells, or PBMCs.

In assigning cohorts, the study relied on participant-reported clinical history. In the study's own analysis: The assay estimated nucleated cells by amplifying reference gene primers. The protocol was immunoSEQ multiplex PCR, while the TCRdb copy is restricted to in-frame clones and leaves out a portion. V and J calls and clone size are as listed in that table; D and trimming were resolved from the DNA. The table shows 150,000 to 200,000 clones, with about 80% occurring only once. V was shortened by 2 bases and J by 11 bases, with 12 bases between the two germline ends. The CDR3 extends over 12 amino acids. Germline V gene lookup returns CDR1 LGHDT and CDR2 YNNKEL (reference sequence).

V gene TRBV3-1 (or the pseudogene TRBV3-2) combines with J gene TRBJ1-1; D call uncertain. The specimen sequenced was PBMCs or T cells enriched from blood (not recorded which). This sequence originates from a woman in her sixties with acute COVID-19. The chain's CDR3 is CASSQPLREAFF. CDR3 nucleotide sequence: TGTGCCAGCAGCCAACCATTAAGGGAGGCTTTCTTT.